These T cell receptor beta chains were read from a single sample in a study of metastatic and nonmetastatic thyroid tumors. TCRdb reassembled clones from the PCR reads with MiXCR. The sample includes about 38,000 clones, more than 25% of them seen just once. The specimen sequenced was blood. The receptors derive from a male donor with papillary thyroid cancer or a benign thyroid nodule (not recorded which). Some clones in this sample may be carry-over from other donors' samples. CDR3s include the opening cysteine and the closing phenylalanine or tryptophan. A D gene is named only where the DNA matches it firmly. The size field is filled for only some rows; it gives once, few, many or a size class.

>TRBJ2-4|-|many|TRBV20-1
TGCAGCGTCGGGGCGCGAACGCTAGCCAAAAACATTCAGTACTTC
CSVGARTLAKNIQYF
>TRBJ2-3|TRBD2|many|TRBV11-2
TGTGCCAGCAGCCCGGTGACTAGCGGGGACCAGACAGATACGCAGTATTTT
CASSPVTSGDQTDTQYF
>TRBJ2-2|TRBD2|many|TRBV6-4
TGTGCCAGCAGTGTTGATAGCGGGAGATTCCGGGAGCTGTTTTTT
CASSVDSGRFRELFF
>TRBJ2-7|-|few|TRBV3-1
TGTGCCAGCAGCCAAGATAAGAGGGATGGTGAGCAGTACTTC
CASSQDKRDGEQYF
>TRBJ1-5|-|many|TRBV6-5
TGTGCCAGCAGTTACTCGGCAAAAGTTCAGCCCCAGCATTTT
CASSYSAKVQPQHF
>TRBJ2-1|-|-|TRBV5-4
TGTGCCAGCAGCCTCGACCGGAATGAGCAGTTCTTC
CASSLDRNEQFF
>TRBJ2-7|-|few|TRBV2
TGTGCCAGCAATGTGGAAACCTACGAGCAGTACTTC
CASNVETYEQYF
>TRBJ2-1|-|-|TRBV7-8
TGTGCCAGCAGCCCGGCCGGGGACCCCTACAATGAGCAGTTCTTC
CASSPAGDPYNEQFF
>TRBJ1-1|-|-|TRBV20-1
TGCAGTGCTAGAGATCGGGGTCTGGGATTGGGGACTGAAGCTTTCTTT
CSARDRGLGLGTEAFF
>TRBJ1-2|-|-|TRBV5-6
TGTGCCAGCAGTCTGCTCATGAACTATGGCTACACCTTC
CASSLLMNYGYTF
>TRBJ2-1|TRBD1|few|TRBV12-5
TGTGCTAGTGGTTTGGTACAAGGGGGACAGGGGAGACATGAGCAGTTCTTC
CASGLVQGGQGRHEQFF
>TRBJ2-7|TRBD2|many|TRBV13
TGTGCCAGCAGCCCGGGACTAGTTTCCTACGAGCAGTACTTC
CASSPGLVSYEQYF
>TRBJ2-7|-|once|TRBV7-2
TGTGCCAGCAGCTTAGCGGGTGGGGCTTCCATCTACGAGCAGTACTTC
CASSLAGGASIYEQYF
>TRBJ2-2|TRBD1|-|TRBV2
TGTGCCAGCAGTGAAGCGCTGGGGACAGGGGACACCGGGGAGCTGTTTTTT
CASSEALGTGDTGELFF
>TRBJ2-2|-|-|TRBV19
TGTGCCAGTAGCGATTGGGCCGGGGAGCTGTTTTTT
CASSDWAGELFF
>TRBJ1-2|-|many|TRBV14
TGTGCCAGCAGCCCCGCGGGCCTTGGCTACACCTTC
CASSPAGLGYTF
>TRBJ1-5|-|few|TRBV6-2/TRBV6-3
TGTGCCAGCACTAAGAGGACCCTACCGGATCAGCCCCAGCATTTT
CASTKRTLPDQPQHF
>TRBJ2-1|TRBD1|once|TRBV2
TGTGCCAGCAGGGAAACTCCGACAGGGGGCGACCCCTATGAGCAGTTCTTC
CASRETPTGGDPYEQFF
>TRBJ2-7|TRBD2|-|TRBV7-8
TGTGCCAGCAGCTCCTGGGAGGGTTACGAGCAGTACTTC
CASSSWEGYEQYF
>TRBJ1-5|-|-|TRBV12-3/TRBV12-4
TGTGCCAGCAGTTTAGGGGCTAGCAATCAGCCCCAGCATTTT
CASSLGASNQPQHF